This T cell receptor (beta chain) appears in the sequencing data of a study of cytomegalovirus exposure and HLA in healthy donors (dated by TCRdb to the late 2010s). Concerning the study at large: An earlier analysis of some 500 of the donors reported approximately 290 Gb of sequence data and some 120 million unique TCR beta sequences from roughly 200 million T cells. An early release that covered roughly 600 HLA-typed donors contained approximately 300 gigabases of sequencing data and 85 million to 100 million unique TCR sequences. Among the roughly 400 genotyped donors, around 81% belonged to the genetic ancestry cluster associated with self-reported Caucasian donors. The study aimed to test whether cataloging public T cell receptors could reveal signatures of past pathogen exposure. The study profiled the T cell repertoires of 666 subjects by immunosequencing and related them to cytomegalovirus serostatus. Besides the first cohort of roughly 660 subjects, a separate validation cohort made up of over 95 different subjects was used. To predict cytomegalovirus infection status, the study brought together high-throughput TCR immunosequencing, statistical association of individual TCRs with disease status, and machine learning. A later analysis re-analyzed previously published TCR beta repertoires from approximately 670 donors and added high-resolution HLA genotyping to study TCR occurrence patterns. In the later analysis, no new phenotypic data were used to find candidate immune exposures; instead, reliance was placed on TCR beta sequences and their occurrence across donors. An earlier analysis of around 640 of the donors used high-throughput TCR beta sequencing to judge whether each TCR beta V gene segment behaved as functional or pseudogenic. Donor age, sex, ethnicity and CMV serostatus were compiled alongside the repertoire data. A later genetic analysis took genome-wide SNP genotypes for about 65% of the 666 donors and used that subset as a discovery cohort. Every repertoire in the discovery cohort had been generated on one and the same sequencing platform. HLA typing covered class I and class II loci at four-digit resolution. The number of donors typed differed by locus, with roughly 620-630 for A, B, C, DRB1 and DQB1, roughly 520 for DQA1, 606 for DPA1, and 450 to 480 for DPB1. Because of strong linkage in the cohort, 4 to 6 DR-DQ haplotypes were treated as single units for association and clustering. On average, roughly 240,000 unique TCR beta nucleotide sequences were sequenced per donor among roughly 430 genotyped donors of the cohort, with about 19% of those sequences being non-productive.

The cohort consisted of hundreds of healthy bone marrow donors. Cohort members were all nominally healthy when sampled, although unrecorded immune exposures were likely present. The donor was CMV seronegative and was included in the group of about 400 seronegative cohort members. A peripheral blood sample was collected from each donor, and TCR beta sequencing was performed on peripheral blood mononuclear cells. The Qiagen DNeasy Blood Extraction Kit was used to extract genomic DNA from the blood cell samples. From the cysteine up to the phenylalanine, the CDR3 has a length of 14 residues. The DNA shown is the 42-base CDR3, in frame from base 1. For this chain, trimming is 4 bases at the V end and 6 bases at the J end, and the number of junction bases without a gene match is 7. CDR1 is given as MNHEY and CDR2 as SVGAGI, both from the germline V gene. Points on this clone: Its antigen is not yet known.

Here is what the overall study found, with its caveats: CMV serostatus was the only immune exposure information available for the cohort. In an earlier analysis of approximately 590 of the donors, most TCR beta V segments were observed in productive rearrangements about 90% or about 30% of the time, broadly matching IMGT annotations. The study gave a list of 150 to 200 TCR beta chains associated with cytomegalovirus. A later analysis associated about 18,000 TCR beta sequences with specific HLA alleles at a false discovery rate of 0.05. A further reported finding was that TCR beta sequences accurately predicted the HLA-A and HLA-B alleles for most subjects in the first cohort. Because HLA typing was unavailable for some donors at each locus, only the typed subset was used in association tests. In a later analysis, TCR association rates were found to vary across HLA loci, with the most associated TCRs seen for DRB1 alleles and the fewest for HLA-C alleles. A later analysis found that HLA-associated TCR beta chains were more clonally expanded and had lower generation probabilities than equally common non-associated chains. Over 15 rarely observed V segments, including chromosome 9 orphons, were excluded from the earlier analysis of a few hundred of the donors because counts were too low. In this cohort, only TCR beta chains were sequenced, and detectable features were limited by the absence of alpha or paired-chain data. Some IMGT-functional V segments, including TRBV6-2 and TRBV6-3, could not be told apart with the 87-base-pair reads, so those segments were excluded. Most CMV-associated TCR beta chains appeared to be HLA-restricted in a later analysis, and the HLA associations seemed to be driven largely by CMV exposure. A later genetic analysis reported fewer N-insertions in productive TCRs among donors in an Asian-associated ancestry cluster than the roughly 700-donor mean. Cytomegalovirus status was reported to be diagnosed by the classifier with high specificity and sensitivity in both the original and validation cohorts. While some public TCRs were present in many individuals, most TCR sequences turned up only very rarely across donors. A group of highly shared sequence variants was considered likely to be a technical artifact of the sequencing pipeline. Correlated functional status among segregating V segments might reflect linkage disequilibrium, but an unknown experimental factor could not be ruled out. An association between a missense DCLRE1C variant and V-gene and J-gene trimming of TCR beta chains was found in a later genetic analysis and replicated in an independent cohort. Sequencing depth was assumed to be roughly uniform across donors in the presence/absence analyses, though that assumption may not hold. When HLA alleles, especially DR and DQ, strongly co-occurred, attributing TCR associations to individual alleles was difficult. Several of the top co-occurrence clusters appeared to be linked to parvovirus B19, influenza, CMV and Epstein-Barr virus, according to a later analysis. In vitro tests confirmed that a few of the cytomegalovirus-associated TCR beta chains recognize cytomegalovirus antigens. The authors suggested that the approach could potentially be extended to other disease states and immunological phenotypes.

Library preparation used the immunoSEQ multiplex PCR assay. A mixture of 60 forward primers for TCR Vbeta segments and 13 reverse primers for TCR Jbeta segments was used in the multiplex PCR. Amplification of the CDR3 region of rearranged TCR beta genes was performed with a multiplex PCR assay on genomic DNA. On the Illumina HiSeq System, the amplified TCR beta libraries were sequenced as 87-base-pair reads. The original pipeline was this. In a later analysis, tens of millions of unique TCR beta chains were counted across the 690 or so repertoires, and approximately 11 million of these chains were shared by at least two donors. A nearest-neighbor algorithm error-corrected the raw reads and collapsed the reads into unique sequences, merging closely related sequences to remove PCR and sequencing errors. CDR3 sequences were aligned to IMGT reference sequences to assign V, D and J gene segments. For a sequence to be retained, a match of at least six nucleotides was required to both a V gene segment and a J gene segment. A rearrangement was called productive if the CDR3 had no stop codons and remained in frame with V and J, and every other rearrangement was called non-productive. Following IMGT convention, CDR3 was defined as the stretch from the second conserved V-encoded cysteine to the conserved J-encoded phenylalanine. In an earlier analysis of around 640 of the donors, sequences lacking an unambiguous match to a single V gene segment were excluded. In an earlier analysis of roughly 600 of the donors, a V segment was called functional when productive rearrangements were above 56.7%, and segregating when the standard deviation between donors exceeded 5%. A statistical classification framework was developed to diagnose cytomegalovirus status using the catalog of TCR beta chain sequences. In a later analysis, V and J genes were assigned by comparing TCR nucleotide sequences against IMGT/GENE-DB human TR gene sequences. In a later analysis, CDR3 sequences and most-parsimonious VDJ recombination scenarios were assigned using the TCRdist pipeline. In a later analysis, every TCR beta chain was defined by the combination of its CDR3 amino acid sequence and its V-gene family, and reads without a unique V-gene family were dropped. A later analysis removed 500 to 650 highly shared, low-generation-probability nucleotide sequences to deal with suspected cross-contamination and a sequencing artifact. A later analysis calculated a clonal expansion index for each public chain from normalized within-repertoire ranks of inferred template counts. In a later analysis, generation probabilities were computed with a VDJ recombination model fitted to out-of-frame rearrangements, and the resulting probabilities were checked against IGoR. A later analysis scored TCR-TCR, TCR-HLA and TCR-CMV co-occurrence with hypergeometric tests, applying a repertoire-size bias correction to TCR pairs. A later analysis estimated false discovery rates by permuting HLA or CMV assignments 20 times. In a later analysis, co-occurring TCRs were grouped using DBSCAN, with TCRdist sequence similarity added in when clustering inside HLA-allele-positive subsets. Co-occurrence clustering excluded repertoires with fewer than 30,000 or more than 120,000 public chains, plus five with anomalous nucleotide sharing. In its TCRdb copy, this immuneACCESS table keeps in-frame sequences only and misses some clones. Where compared with another copy, unresolved V genes explain less than half of these, and the others have no known cause. The V and J calls and clone size were taken over from that table, and D and trimming were inferred from the DNA. The table kept for this sample lists around 27,000 clones. The ten largest clonotypes hold approximately 0.71% of the sample.

This clonotype originated in a man younger than 40 in good health and CMV-seronegative. The rearrangement joined TRBV6-5 to TRBJ1-2; 8 nucleotides in the junction match TRBD1. Material: PBMCs. The CDR3 here reads CASSSPGDRNGYTF. The DNA reads as follows: TGTGCCAGCAGTTCACCCGGGGACAGGAATGGCTACACCTTC.